The text below deals with one TCR beta chain. This entry belongs to a study of T cell responses to AZD1222 COVID-19 vaccine. Clones were read by immunoSEQ multiplex PCR, and TCRdb kept only the in-frame ones, dropping some. The top ten clones hold 2.4% of a sample with 88,000 or so clones, about nine tenths of them seen once. CDR1 and CDR2 (germline): SQVTM, ANQGSEA. Trimming pared 3 bases from V and 6 bases from J, leaving 17 bases between. The CDR3 is 14 residues long. This TCR derives from an adult in good health. This rearrangement joins TRBV29-1 to TRBJ1-1; D is possibly TRBD1 (6 bases). Sequencing was performed on peripheral blood, taken on day 0 of AZD1222 vaccination. CDR3 in amino acids: CSVDGLTGWAEAFF. The CDR3 DNA follows: TGCAGCGTTGACGGTTTGACAGGTTGGGCTGAAGCTTTCTTT.